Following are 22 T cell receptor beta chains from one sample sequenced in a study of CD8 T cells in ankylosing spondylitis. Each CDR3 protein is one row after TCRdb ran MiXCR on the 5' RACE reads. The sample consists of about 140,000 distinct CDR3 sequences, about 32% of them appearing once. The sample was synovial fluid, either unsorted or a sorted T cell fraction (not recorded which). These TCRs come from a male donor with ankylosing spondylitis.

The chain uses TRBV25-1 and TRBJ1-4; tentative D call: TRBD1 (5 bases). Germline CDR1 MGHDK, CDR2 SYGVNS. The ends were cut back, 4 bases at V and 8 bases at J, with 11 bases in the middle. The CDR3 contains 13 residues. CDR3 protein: CASSGQGGEKLFF. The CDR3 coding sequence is TGTGCCAGCAGTGGGCAGGGCGGGGAAAAACTGTTTTTT.

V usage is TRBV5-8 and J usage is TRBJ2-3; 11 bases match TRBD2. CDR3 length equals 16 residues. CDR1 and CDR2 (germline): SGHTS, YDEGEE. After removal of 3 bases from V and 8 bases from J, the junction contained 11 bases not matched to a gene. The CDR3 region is CASSSPTSGVTGTQYF. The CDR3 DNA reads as TGTGCCAGCAGCTCGCCGACTAGCGGGGTGACGGGTACGCAGTATTTT. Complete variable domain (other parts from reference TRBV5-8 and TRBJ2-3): EAGVTQSPTHLIKTRGQQATLRCSPISGHTSVYWYQQALGLGLQFLLWYDEGEERNRGNFPPRFSGRQFPNYSSELNVNALELEDSALYLCASSSPTSGVTGTQYFGPGTRLTVL.

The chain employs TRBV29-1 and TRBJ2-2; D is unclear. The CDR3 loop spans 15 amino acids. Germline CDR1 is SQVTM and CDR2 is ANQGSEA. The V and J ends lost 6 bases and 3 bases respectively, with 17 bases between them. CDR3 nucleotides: TGCAGCGTCGCGGACCCGGTTGTAGACACCGGGGAGCTGTTTTTT. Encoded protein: CSVADPVVDTGELFF.

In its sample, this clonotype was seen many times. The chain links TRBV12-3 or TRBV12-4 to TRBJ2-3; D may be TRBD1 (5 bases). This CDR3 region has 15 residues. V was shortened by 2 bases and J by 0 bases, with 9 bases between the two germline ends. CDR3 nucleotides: TGTGCCAGCAGTTTAAGGGGTACTAGCACAGATACGCAGTATTTT. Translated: CASSLRGTSTDTQYF.

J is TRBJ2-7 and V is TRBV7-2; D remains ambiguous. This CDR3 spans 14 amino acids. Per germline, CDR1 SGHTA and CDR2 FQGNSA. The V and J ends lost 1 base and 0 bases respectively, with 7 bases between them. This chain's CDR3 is CASSLEFSSYEQYF. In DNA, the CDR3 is TGTGCCAGCAGCTTAGAGTTCAGCTCCTACGAGCAGTACTTC.

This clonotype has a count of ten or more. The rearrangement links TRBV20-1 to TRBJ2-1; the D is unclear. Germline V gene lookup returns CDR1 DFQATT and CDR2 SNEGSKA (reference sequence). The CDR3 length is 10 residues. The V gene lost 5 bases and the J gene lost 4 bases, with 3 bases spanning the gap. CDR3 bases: TGCAGTGCTCCTTACAATGAGCAGTTCTTC. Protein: CSAPYNEQFF.

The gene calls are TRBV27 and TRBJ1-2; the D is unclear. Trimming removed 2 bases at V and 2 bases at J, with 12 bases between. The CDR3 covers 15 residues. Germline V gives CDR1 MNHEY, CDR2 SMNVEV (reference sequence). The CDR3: CASSLKSQANYGYTF. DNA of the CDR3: TGTGCCAGCAGTTTAAAGAGTCAGGCGAACTATGGCTACACCTTC.

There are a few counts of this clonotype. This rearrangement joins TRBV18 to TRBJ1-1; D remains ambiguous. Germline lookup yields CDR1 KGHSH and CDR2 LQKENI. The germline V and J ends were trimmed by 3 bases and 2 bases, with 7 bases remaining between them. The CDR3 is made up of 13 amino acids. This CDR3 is CASSPGTNTEAFF. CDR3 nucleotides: TGTGCCAGCTCACCCGGCACCAACACTGAAGCTTTCTTT.

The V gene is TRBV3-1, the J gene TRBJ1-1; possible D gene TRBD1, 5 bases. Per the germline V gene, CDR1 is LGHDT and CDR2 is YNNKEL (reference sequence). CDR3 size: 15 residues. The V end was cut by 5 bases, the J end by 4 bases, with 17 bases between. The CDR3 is CASSSRDGGGTEAFF. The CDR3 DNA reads TGTGCCAGCAGCTCTCGGGACGGTGGGGGCACTGAAGCTTTCTTT. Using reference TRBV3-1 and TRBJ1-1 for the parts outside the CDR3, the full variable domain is DTAVSQTPKYLVTQMGNDKSIKCEQNLGHDTMYWYKQDSKKFLKIMFSYNNKELIINETVPNRFSPKSPDKAHLNLHINSLELGDSAVYFCASSSRDGGGTEAFFGQGTRLTVV.

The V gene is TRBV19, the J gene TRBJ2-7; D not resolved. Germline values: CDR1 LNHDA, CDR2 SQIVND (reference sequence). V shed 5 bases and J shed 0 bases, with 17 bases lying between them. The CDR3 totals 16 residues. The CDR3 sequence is CASSQRHLQSSYEQYF. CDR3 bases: TGTGCCAGTAGTCAAAGACACCTTCAAAGCTCCTACGAGCAGTACTTC.

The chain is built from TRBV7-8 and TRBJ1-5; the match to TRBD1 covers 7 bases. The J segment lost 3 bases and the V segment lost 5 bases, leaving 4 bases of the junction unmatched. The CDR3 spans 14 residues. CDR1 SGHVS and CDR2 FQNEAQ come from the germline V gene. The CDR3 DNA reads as TGTGCCAGCAGCCTAGGGACAGCCAATCAGCCCCAGCATTTT. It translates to CASSLGTANQPQHF.

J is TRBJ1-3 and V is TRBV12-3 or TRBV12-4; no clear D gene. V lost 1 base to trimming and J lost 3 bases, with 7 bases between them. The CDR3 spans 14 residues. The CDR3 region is CASSLEGLGNTIYF. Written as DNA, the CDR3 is TGTGCCAGCAGTTTAGAGGGTCTTGGAAACACCATATATTTT.

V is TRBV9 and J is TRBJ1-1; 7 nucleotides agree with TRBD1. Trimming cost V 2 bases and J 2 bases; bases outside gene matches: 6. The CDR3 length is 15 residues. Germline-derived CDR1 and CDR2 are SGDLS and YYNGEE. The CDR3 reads CASSVGGTANTEAFF. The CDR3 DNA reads TGTGCCAGCAGCGTTGGGGGGACAGCTAACACTGAAGCTTTCTTT.

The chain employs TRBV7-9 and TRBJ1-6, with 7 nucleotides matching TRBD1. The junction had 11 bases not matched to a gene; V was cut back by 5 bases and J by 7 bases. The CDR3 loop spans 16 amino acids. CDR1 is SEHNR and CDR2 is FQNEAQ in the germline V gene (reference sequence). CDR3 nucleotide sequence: TGTGCCAGCAGCCAAGGGGGCCCGCATCCCAATTCACCCCTCCACTTT. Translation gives CASSQGGPHPNSPLHF.

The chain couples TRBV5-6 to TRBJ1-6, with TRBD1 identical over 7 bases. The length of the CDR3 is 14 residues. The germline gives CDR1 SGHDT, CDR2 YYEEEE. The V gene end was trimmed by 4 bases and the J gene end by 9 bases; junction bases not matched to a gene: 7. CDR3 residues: CASSPGQAASPLHF. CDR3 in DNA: TGTGCCAGCAGCCCCGGACAGGCGGCTTCACCCCTCCACTTT.

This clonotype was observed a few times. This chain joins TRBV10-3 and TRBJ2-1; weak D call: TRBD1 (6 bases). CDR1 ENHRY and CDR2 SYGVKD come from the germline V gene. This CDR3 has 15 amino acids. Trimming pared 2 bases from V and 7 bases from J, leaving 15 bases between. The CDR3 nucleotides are TGTGCCATCAGTGAGGAGGGGGTAAGAGGGAATGAGCAGTTCTTC. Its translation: CAISEEGVRGNEQFF.

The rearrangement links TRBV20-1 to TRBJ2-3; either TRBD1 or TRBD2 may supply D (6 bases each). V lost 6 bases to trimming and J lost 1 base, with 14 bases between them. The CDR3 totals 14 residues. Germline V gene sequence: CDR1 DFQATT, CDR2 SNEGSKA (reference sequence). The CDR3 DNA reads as TGCAGTGCGCCGGGGGCTAGTCGCACAGATACGCAGTATTTT. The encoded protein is CSAPGASRTDTQYF.

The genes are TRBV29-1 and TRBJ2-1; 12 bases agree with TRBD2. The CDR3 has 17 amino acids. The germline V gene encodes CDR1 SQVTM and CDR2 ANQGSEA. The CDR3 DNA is TGCAGTGCTTCCGGGACTAGCGGGCGGAGCTCCTACAATGAGCAGTTCTTC. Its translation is CSASGTSGRSSYNEQFF.

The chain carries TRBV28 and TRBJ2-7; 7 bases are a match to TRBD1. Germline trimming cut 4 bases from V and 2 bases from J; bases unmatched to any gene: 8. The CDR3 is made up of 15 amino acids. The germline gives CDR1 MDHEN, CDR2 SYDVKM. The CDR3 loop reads CASSSFGQATYEQYF. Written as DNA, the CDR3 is TGTGCCAGCAGTTCTTTCGGACAGGCCACCTACGAGCAGTACTTC.

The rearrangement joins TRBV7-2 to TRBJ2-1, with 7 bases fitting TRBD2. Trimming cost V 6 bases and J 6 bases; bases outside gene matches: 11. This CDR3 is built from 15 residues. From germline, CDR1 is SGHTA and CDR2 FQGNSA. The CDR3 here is CASSHRDYESNEQFF. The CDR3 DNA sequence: TGTGCCAGCAGTCACCGGGACTACGAGTCCAATGAGCAGTTCTTC.

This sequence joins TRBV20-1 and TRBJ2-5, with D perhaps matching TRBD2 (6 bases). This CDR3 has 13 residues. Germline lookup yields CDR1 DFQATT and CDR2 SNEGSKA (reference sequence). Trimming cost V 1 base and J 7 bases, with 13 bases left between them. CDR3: CSARVDGGVTQYF. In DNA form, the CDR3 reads TGCAGTGCTAGAGTGGACGGGGGAGTGACCCAGTACTTC.

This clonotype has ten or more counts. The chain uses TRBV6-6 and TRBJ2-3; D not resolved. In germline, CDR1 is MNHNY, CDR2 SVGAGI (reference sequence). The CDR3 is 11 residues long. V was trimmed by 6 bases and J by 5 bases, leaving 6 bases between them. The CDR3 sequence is CASRIGDTQYF. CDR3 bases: TGTGCCAGCAGGATCGGAGATACGCAGTATTTT.